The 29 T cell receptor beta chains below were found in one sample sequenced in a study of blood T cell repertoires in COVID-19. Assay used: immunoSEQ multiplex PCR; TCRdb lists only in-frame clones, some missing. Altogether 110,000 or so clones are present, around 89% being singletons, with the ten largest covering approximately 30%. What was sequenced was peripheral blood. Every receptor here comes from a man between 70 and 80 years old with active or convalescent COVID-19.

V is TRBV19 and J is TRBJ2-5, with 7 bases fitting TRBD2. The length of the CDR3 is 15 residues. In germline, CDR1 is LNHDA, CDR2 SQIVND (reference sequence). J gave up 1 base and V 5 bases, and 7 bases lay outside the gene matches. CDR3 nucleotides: TGTGCCAGTAGTCTCAGGCGGGGGAGCCAAGAGACCCAGTACTTC. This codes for CASSLRRGSQETQYF.

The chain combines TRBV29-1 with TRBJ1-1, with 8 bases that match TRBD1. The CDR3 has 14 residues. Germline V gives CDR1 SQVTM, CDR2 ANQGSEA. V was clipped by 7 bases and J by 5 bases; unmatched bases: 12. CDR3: CSAQDRVIKTEAFF. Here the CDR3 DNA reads TGCAGCGCCCAGGACAGGGTTATCAAGACTGAAGCTTTCTTT. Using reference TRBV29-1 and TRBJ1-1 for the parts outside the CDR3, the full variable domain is SAVISQKPSRDICQRGTSLTIQCQVDSQVTMMFWYRQQPGQSLTLIATANQGSEATYESGFVIDKFPISRPNLTFSTLTVSNMSPEDSSIYLCSAQDRVIKTEAFFGQGTRLTVV.

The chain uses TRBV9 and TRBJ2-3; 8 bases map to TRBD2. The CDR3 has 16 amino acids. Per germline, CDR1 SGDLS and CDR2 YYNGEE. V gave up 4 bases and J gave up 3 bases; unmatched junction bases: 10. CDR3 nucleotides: TGTGCCAGCAGCTTACGAGCGGGAGAGGAAACAGATACGCAGTATTTT. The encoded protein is CASSLRAGEETDTQYF.

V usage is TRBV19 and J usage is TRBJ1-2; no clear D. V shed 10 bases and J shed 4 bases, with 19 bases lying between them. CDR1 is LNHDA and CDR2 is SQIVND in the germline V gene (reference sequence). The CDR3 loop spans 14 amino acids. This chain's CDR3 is CATRPGGLIYGYTF. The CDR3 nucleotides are TGTGCCACGCGACCAGGCGGGTTGATCTATGGCTACACCTTC. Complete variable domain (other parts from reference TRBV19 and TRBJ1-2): DGGITQSPKYLFRKEGQNVTLSCEQNLNHDAMYWYRQDPGQGLRLIYYSQIVNDFQKGDIAEGYSVSREKKESFPLTVTSAQKNPTAFYLCATRPGGLIYGYTFGSGTRLTVV.

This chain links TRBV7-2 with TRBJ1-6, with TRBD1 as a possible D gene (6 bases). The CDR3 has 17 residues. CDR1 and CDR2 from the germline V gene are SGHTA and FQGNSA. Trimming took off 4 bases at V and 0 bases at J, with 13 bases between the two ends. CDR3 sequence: CASSSTGVSSYNSPLHF. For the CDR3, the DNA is TGTGCCAGCAGCTCGACAGGTGTGAGCTCCTATAATTCACCCCTCCACTTT.

This chain's CDR3 is CSVEREGYEQYF. In DNA form, the CDR3 reads TGCAGCGTTGAACGGGAGGGGTACGAGCAGTACTTC. This rearrangement joins TRBV29-1 to TRBJ2-7; 8 positions agree with TRBD2. V gave up 2 bases and J gave up 4 bases; unmatched junction bases: 1. Germline loops: CDR1 SQVTM, CDR2 ANQGSEA. This CDR3 comprises 12 residues.

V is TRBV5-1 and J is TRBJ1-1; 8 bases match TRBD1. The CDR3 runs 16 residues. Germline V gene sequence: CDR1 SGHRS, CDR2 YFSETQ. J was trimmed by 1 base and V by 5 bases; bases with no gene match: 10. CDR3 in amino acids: CASRPGQAYGNTEAFF. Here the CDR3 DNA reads TGCGCCAGCAGGCCGGGACAGGCGTATGGGAACACTGAAGCTTTCTTT. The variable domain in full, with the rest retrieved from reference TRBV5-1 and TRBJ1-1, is KAGVTQTPRYLIKTRGQQVTLSCSPISGHRSVSWYQQTPGQGLQFLFEYFSETQRNKGNFPGRFSGRQFSNSRSEMNVSTLELGDSALYLCASRPGQAYGNTEAFFGQGTRLTVV.

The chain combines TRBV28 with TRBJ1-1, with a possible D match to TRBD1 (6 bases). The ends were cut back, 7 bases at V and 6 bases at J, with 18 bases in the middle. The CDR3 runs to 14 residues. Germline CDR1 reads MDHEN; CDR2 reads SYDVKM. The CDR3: CASTIPQGIAEAFF. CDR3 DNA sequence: TGTGCCAGCACCATACCTCAGGGGATCGCTGAAGCTTTCTTT.

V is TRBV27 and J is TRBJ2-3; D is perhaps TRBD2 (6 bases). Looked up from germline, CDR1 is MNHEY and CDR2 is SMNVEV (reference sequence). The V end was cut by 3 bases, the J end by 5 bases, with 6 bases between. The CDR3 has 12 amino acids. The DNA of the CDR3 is TGTGCCAGCAGTTTGGGAGGAGATACGCAGTATTTT. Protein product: CASSLGGDTQYF.

CDR3 protein: CASSFTSGKKTQYF. CDR3 DNA: TGTGCCAGCAGTTTCACTAGCGGGAAAAAGACCCAGTACTTC. The rearrangement links TRBV27 to TRBJ2-5; 10 bases line up with TRBD2. With 3 bases clipped from V and 6 bases from J, the junction kept 4 bases outside the gene matches. Looked up from germline, CDR1 is MNHEY and CDR2 is SMNVEV (reference sequence). This CDR3 spans 14 amino acids.

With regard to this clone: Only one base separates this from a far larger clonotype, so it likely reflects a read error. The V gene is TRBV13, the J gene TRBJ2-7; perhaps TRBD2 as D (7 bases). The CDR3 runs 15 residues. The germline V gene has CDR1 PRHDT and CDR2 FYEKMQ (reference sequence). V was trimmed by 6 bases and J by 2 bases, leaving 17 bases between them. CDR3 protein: CASRSEGGLTYEQYF. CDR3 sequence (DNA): TGTGCCAGCAGGTCCGAGGGGGGGTTAACCTACGAGCAGTACTTC.

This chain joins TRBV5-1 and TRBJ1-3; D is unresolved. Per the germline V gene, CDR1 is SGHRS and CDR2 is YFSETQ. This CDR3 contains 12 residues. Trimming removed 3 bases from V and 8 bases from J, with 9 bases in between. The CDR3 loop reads CASSSRGDTIYF. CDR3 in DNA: TGCGCCAGCAGCTCCAGAGGAGACACCATATATTTT.

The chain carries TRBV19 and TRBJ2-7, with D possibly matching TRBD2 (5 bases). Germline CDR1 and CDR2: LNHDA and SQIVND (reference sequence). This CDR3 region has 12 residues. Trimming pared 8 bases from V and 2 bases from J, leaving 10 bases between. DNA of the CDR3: TGTGCCAGTGCACCGGGGACCTACGAGCAGTACTTC. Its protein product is CASAPGTYEQYF.

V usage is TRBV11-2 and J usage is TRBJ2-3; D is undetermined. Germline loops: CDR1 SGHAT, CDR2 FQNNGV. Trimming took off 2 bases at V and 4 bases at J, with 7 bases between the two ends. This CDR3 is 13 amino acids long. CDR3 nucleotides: TGTGCCAGCAGCTTACCGGTAGCAGATACGCAGTATTTT. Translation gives CASSLPVADTQYF.

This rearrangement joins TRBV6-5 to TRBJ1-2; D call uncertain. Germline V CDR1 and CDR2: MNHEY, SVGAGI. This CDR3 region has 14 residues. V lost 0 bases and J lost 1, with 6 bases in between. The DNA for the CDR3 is TGTGCCAGCAGTTACTCTGGAGGTAACTATGGCTACACCTTC. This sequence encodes CASSYSGGNYGYTF.

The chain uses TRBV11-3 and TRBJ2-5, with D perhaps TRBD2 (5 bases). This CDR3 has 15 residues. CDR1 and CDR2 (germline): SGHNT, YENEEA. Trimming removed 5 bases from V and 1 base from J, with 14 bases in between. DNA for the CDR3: TGTGCCAGCAGCCGAGGGCGCGAAGTCCAAGAGACCCAGTACTTC. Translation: CASSRGREVQETQYF.

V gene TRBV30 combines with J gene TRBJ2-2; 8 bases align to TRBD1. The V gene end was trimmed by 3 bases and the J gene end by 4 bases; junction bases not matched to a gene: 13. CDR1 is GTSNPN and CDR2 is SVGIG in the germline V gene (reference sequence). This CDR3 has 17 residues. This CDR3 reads CAWREVLGTGVTGELFF. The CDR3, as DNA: TGTGCCTGGAGAGAAGTTTTGGGGACAGGAGTCACCGGGGAGCTGTTTTTT.

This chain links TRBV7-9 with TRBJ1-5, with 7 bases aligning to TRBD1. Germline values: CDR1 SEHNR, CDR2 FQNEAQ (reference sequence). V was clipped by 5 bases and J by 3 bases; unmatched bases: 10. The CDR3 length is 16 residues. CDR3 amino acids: CASSATGAEYNQPQHF. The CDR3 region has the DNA TGTGCCAGCAGCGCAACAGGGGCCGAATACAATCAGCCCCAGCATTTT.

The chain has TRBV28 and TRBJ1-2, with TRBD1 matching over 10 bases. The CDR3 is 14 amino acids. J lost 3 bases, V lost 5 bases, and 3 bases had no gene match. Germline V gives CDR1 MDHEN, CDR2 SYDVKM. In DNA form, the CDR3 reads TGTGCCAGCAGTCTGGACAGGGGGGACTATGGCTACACCTTC. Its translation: CASSLDRGDYGYTF.

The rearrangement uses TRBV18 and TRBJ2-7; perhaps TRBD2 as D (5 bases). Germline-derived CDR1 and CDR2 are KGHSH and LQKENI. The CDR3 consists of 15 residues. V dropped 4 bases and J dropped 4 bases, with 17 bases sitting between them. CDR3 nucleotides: TGTGCCAGCTCACTAGGGAGCGACGCCGGGTACGAGCAGTACTTC. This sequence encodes CASSLGSDAGYEQYF.

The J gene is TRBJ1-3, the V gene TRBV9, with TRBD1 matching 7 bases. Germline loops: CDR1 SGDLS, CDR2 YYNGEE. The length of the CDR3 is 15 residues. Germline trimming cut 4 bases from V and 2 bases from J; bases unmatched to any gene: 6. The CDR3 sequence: CASSPSTGTGNTIYF. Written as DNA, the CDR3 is TGTGCCAGCAGCCCATCGACAGGGACTGGAAACACCATATATTTT. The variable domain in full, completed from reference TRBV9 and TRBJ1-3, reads DSGVTQTPKHLITATGQRVTLRCSPRSGDLSVYWYQQSLDQGLQFLIQYYNGEERAKGNILERFSAQQFPDLHSELNLSSLELGDSALYFCASSPSTGTGNTIYFGEGSWLTVV.

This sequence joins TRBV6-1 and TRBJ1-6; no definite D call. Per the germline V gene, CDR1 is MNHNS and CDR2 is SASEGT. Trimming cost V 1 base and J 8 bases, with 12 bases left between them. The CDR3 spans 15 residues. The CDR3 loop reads CASSEEQADYSPLHF. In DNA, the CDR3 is TGTGCCAGCAGTGAAGAGCAGGCCGATTATTCACCCCTCCACTTT.

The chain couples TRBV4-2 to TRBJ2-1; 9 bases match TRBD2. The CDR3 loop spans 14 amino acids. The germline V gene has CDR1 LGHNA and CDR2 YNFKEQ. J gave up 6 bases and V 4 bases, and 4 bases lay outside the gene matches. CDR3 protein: CASSPGLAFNEQFF. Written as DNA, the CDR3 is TGTGCCAGCAGCCCCGGACTAGCGTTCAATGAGCAGTTCTTC.

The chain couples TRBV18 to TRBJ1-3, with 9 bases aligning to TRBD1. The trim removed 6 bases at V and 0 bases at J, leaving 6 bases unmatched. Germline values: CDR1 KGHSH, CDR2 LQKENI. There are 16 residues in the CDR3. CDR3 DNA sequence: TGTGCCAGCTCTCAGACAGGGGGGAGCTCTGGAAACACCATATATTTT. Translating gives CASSQTGGSSGNTIYF. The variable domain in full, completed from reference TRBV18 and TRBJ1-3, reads NAGVMQNPRHLVRRRGQEARLRCSPMKGHSHVYWYRQLPEEGLKFMVYLQKENIIDESGMPKERFSAEFPKEGPSILRIQQVVRGDSAAYFCASSQTGGSSGNTIYFGEGSWLTVV.

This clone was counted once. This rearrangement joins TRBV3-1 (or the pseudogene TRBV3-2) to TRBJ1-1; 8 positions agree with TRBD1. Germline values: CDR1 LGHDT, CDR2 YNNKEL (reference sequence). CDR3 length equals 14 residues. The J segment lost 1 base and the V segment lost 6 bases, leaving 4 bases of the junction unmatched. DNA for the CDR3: TGTGCCAGCAGATCGACAGGGGCGAACACTGAAGCTTTCTTT. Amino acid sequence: CASRSTGANTEAFF.

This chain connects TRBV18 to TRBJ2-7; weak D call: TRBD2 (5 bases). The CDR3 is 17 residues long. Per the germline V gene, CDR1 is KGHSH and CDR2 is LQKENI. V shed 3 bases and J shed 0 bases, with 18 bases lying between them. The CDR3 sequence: CASSPDLQRRYSYEQYF. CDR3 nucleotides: TGTGCCAGCTCACCTGACCTTCAGCGGAGGTACTCCTACGAGCAGTACTTC.

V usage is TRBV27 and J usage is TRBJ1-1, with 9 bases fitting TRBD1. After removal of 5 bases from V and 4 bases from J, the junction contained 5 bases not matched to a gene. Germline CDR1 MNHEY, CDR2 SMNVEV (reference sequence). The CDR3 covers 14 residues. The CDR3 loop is CASSPGQGRTEAFF. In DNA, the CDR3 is TGTGCCAGCAGTCCTGGACAGGGGCGCACTGAAGCTTTCTTT.

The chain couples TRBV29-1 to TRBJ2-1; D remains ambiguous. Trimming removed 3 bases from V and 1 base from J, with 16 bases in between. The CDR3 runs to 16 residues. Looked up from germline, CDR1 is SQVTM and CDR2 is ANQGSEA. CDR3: CSVEPVVTRSYNEQFF. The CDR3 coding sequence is TGCAGCGTTGAGCCCGTGGTAACTCGTTCCTACAATGAGCAGTTCTTC.

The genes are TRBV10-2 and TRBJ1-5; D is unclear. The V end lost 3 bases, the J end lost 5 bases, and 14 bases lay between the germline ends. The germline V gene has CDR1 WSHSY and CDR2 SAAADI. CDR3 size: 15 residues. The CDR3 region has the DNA TGCGCCAGCAGTGATCCCGCCTTGAGTTATCAGCCCCAGCATTTT. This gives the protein CASSDPALSYQPQHF.